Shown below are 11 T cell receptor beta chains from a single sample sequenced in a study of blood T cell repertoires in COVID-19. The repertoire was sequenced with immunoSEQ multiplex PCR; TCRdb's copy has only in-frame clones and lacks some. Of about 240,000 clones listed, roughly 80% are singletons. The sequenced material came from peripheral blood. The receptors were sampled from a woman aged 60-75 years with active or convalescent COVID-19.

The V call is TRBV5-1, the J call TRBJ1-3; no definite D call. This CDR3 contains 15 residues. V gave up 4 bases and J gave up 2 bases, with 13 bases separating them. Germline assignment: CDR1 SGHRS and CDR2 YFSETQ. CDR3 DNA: TGCGCCAGCAGCCCGCGTATGCGAGCTGGAAACACCATATATTTT. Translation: CASSPRMRAGNTIYF.

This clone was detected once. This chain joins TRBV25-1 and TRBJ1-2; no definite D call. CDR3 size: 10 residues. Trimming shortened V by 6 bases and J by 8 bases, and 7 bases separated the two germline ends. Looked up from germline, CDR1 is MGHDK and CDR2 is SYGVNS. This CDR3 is CASSRSGYTF. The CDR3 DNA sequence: TGTGCCAGCAGCAGGTCCGGCTACACCTTC.

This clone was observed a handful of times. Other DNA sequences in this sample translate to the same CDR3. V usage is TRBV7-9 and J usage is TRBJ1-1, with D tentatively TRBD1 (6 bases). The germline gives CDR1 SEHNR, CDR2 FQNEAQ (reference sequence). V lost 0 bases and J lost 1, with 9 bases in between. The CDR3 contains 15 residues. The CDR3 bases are TGTGCCAGCAGCTTAGCGCGCAGGGGGAACACTGAAGCTTTCTTT. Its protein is CASSLARRGNTEAFF.

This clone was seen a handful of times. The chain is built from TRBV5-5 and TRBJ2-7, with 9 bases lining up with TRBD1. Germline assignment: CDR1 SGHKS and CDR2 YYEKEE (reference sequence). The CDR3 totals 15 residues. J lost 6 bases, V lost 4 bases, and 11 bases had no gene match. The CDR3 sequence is CASSPGQGYTGEQYF. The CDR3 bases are TGTGCCAGCAGCCCGGGACAGGGATACACGGGCGAGCAGTACTTC.

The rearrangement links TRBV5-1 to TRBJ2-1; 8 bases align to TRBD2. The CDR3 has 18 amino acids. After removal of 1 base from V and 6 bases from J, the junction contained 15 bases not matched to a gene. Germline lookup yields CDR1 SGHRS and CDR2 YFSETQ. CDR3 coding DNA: TGCGCCAGCAGCTTGCCCCCTCGCGGGGGGCCCCAGGGCAATGAGCAGTTCTTC. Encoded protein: CASSLPPRGGPQGNEQFF.

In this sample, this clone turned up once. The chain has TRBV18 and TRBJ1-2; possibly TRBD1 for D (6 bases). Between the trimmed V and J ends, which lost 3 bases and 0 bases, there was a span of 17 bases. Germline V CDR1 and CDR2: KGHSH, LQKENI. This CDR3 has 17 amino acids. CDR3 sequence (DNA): TGTGCCAGCTCACCTAGGGACACATCAGGAGCTAACTATGGCTACACCTTC. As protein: CASSPRDTSGANYGYTF.

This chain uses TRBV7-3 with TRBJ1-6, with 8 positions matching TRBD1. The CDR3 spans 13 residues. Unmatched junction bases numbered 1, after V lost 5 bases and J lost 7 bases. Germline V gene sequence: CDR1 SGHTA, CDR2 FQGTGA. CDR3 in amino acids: CASSRQGNSPLHF. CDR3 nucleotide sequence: TGTGCCAGCAGCAGACAGGGGAATTCACCCCTCCACTTT.

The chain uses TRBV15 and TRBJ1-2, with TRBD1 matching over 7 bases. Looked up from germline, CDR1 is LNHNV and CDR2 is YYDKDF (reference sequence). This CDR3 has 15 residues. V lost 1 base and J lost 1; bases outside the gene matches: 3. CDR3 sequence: CATSRVDRNNYGYTF. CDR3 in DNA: TGTGCCACCAGCAGAGTGGACAGGAATAACTATGGCTACACCTTC.

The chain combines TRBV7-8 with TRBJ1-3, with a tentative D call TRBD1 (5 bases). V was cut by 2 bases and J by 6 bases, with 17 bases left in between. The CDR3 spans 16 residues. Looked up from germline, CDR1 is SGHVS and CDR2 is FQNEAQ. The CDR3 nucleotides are TGTGCCAGCAGCTTACCCCGGGGGGGGGTATCAAACACCATATATTTT. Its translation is CASSLPRGGVSNTIYF.

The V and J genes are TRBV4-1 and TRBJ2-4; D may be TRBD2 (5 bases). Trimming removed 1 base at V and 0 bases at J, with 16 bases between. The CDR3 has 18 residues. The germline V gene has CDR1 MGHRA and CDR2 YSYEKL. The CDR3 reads CASSQGAAAGGAKNIQYF. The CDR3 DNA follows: TGCGCCAGCAGCCAAGGCGCGGCGGCAGGAGGAGCCAAAAACATTCAGTACTTC.

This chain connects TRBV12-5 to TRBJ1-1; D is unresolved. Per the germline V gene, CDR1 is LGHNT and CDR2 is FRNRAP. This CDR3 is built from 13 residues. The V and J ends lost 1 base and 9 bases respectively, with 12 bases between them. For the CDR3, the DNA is TGTGCTAGTGGTTTGGACCCGGAGAGACAAGCTTTCTTT. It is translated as CASGLDPERQAFF.